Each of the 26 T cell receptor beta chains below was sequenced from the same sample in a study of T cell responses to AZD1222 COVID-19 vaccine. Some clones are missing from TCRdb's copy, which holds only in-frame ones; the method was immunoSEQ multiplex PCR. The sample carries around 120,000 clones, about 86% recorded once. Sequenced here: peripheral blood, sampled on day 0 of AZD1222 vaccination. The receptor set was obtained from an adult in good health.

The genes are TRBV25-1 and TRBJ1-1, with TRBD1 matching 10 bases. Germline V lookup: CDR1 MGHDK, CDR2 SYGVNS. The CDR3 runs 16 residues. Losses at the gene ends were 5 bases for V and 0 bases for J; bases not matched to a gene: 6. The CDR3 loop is CASSLQGQGLNTEAFF. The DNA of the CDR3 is TGTGCCAGCAGTCTCCAGGGACAGGGGCTGAACACTGAAGCTTTCTTT.

CDR3 loop: CASSLQGLNTEAFF. The CDR3 bases are TGTGCCAGTAGCTTACAGGGTCTGAACACTGAAGCTTTCTTT. This chain connects TRBV19 to TRBJ1-1; D might be TRBD1 (6 bases). Trimming took off 6 bases at V and 0 bases at J, with 11 bases between the two ends. The CDR3 runs 14 residues. Per germline, CDR1 LNHDA and CDR2 SQIVND (reference sequence).

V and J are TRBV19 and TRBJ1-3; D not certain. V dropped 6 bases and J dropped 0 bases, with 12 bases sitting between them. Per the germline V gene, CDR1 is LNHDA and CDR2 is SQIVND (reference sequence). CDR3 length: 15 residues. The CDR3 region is CASSPRAPSGNTIYF. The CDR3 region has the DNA TGTGCCAGTAGCCCGAGAGCCCCCTCTGGAAACACCATATATTTT.

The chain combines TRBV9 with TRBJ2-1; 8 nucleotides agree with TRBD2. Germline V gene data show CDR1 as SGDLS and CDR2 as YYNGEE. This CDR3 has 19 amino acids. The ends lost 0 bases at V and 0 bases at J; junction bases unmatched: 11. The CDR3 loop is CASSVGEASGYVSYNEQFF. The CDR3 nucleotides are TGTGCCAGCAGCGTAGGCGAGGCTAGCGGGTACGTCTCCTACAATGAGCAGTTCTTC.

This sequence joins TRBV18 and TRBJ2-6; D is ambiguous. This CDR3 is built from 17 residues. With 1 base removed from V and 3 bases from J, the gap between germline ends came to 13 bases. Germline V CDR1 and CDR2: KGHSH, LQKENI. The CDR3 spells CASSPLRRDLGANVLTF. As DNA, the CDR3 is TGTGCCAGCTCACCACTTCGAAGGGATCTTGGGGCCAACGTCCTGACTTTC.

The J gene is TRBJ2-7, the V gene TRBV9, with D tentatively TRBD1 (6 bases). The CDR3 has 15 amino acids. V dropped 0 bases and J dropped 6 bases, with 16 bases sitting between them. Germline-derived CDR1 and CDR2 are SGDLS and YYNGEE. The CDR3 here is CASSVGNAGASEQYF. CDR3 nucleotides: TGTGCCAGCAGCGTAGGCAACGCAGGGGCCTCCGAGCAGTACTTC.

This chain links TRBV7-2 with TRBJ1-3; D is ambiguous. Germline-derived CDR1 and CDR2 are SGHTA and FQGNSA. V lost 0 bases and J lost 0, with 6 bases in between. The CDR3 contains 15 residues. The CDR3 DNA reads TGTGCCAGCAGCTTAGCCGGACTCTCTGGAAACACCATATATTTT. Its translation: CASSLAGLSGNTIYF.

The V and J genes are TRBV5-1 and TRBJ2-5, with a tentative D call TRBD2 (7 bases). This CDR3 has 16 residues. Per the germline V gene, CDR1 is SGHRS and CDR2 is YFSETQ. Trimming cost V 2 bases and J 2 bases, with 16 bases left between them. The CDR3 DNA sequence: TGCGCCAGCAGCTTATTGACAGGACTAGGGCAAGAGACCCAGTACTTC. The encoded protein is CASSLLTGLGQETQYF.

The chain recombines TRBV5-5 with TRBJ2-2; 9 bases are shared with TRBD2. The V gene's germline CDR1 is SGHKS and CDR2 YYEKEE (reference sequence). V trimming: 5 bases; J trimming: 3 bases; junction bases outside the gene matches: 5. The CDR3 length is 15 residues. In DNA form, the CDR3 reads TGTGCCAGCAGAGGGCGGGAGGGTGACACCGGGGAGCTGTTTTTT. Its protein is CASRGREGDTGELFF.

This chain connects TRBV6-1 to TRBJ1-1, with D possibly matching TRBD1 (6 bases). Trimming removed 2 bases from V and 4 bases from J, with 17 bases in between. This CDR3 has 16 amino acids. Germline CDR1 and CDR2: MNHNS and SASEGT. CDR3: CASSEPRGPDGTEAFF. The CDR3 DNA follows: TGTGCCAGCAGTGAACCCCGGGGGCCCGACGGCACTGAAGCTTTCTTT.

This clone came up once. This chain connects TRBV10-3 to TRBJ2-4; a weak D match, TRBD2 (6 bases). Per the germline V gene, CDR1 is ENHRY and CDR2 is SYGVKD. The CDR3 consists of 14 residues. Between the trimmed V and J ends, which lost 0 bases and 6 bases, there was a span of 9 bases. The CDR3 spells CAISESGGRNIQYF. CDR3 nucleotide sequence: TGTGCCATCAGTGAGTCGGGGGGACGAAACATTCAGTACTTC.

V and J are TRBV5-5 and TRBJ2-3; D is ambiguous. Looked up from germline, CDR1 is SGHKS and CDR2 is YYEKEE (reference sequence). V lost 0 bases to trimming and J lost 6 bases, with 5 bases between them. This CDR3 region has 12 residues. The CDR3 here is CASSLERDTQYF. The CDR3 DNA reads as TGTGCCAGCAGCTTGGAAAGGGATACGCAGTATTTT.

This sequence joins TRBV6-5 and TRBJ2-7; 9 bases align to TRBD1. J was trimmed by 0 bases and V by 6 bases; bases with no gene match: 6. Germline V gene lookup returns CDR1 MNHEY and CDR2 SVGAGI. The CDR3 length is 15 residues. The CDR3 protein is CASSFPGQGSYEQYF. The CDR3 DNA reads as TGTGCCAGCAGCTTTCCGGGACAGGGCTCCTACGAGCAGTACTTC.

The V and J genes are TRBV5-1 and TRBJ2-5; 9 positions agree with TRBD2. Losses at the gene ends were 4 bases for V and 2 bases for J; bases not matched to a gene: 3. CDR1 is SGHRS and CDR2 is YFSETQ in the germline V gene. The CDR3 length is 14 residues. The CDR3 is CASSVGLAQETQYF. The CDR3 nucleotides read TGCGCCAGCAGCGTCGGACTAGCGCAAGAGACCCAGTACTTC.

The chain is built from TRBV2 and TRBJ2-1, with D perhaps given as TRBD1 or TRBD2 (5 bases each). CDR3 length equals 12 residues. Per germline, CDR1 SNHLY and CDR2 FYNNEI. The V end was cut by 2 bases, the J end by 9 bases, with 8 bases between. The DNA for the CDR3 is TGTGCCAGCAGTGAATGGGACGTTGAGCAGTTCTTC. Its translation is CASSEWDVEQFF. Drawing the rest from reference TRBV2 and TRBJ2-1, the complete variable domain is EPEVTQTPSHQVTQMGQEVILRCVPISNHLYFYWYRQILGQKVEFLVSFYNNEISEKSEIFDDQFSVERPDGSNFTLKIRSTKLEDSAMYFCASSEWDVEQFFGPGTRLTVL.

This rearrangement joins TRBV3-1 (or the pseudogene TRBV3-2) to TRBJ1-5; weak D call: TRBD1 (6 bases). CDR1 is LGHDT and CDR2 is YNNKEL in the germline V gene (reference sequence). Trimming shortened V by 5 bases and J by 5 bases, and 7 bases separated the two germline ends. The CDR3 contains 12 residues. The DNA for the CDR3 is TGTGCCAGCAGCAACAGGGATCAGCCCCAGCATTTT. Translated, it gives CASSNRDQPQHF.

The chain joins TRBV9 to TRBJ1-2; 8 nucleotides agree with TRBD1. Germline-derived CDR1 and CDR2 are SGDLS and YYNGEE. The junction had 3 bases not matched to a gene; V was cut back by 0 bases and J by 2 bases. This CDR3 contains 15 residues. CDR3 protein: CASSVDPGGNYGYTF. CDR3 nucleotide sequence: TGTGCCAGCAGCGTAGATCCAGGGGGCAACTATGGCTACACCTTC.

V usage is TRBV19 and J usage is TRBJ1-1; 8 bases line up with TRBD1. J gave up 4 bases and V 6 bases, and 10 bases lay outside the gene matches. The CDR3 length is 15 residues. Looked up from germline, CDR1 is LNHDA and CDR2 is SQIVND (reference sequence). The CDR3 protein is CASRLLRTGPTEAFF. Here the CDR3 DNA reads TGTGCCAGTAGGCTTTTGAGGACAGGGCCCACTGAAGCTTTCTTT. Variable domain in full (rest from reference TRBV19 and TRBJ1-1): DGGITQSPKYLFRKEGQNVTLSCEQNLNHDAMYWYRQDPGQGLRLIYYSQIVNDFQKGDIAEGYSVSREKKESFPLTVTSAQKNPTAFYLCASRLLRTGPTEAFFGQGTRLTVV.

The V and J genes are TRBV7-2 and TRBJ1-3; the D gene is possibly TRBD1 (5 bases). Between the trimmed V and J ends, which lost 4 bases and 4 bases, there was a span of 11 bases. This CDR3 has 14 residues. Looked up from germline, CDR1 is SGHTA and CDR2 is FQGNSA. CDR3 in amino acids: CASSSPTAGNTIYF. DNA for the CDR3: TGTGCCAGCAGCTCCCCGACAGCCGGAAACACCATATATTTT.

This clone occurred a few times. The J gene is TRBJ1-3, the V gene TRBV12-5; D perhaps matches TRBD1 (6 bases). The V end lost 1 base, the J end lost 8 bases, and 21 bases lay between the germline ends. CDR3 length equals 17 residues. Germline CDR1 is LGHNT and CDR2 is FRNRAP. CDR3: CASGLAVEGGGGYTIYF. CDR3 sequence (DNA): TGTGCTAGTGGTTTGGCCGTCGAGGGGGGAGGGGGTTACACCATATATTTT.

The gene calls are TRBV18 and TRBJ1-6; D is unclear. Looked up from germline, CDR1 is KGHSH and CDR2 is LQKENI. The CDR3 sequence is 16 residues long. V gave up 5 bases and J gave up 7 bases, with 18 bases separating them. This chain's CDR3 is CASSSQTGGYNSPLHF. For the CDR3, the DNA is TGTGCCAGCTCATCCCAAACGGGAGGGTACAATTCACCCCTCCACTTT.

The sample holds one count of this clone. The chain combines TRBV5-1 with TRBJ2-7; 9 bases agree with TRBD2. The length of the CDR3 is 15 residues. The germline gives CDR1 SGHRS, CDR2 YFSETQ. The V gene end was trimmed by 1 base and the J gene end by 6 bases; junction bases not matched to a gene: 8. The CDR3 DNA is TGCGCCAGCAGCTTGAGTTTAGCGGGAGTAAGCGAGCAGTACTTC. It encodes CASSLSLAGVSEQYF.

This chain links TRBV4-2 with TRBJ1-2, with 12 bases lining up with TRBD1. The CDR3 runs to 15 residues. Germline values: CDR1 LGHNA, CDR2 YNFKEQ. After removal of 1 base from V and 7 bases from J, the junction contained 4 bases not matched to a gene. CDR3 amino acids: CASSQVGTGGIGYTF. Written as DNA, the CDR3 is TGTGCCAGCAGCCAAGTCGGGACAGGGGGCATTGGCTACACCTTC.

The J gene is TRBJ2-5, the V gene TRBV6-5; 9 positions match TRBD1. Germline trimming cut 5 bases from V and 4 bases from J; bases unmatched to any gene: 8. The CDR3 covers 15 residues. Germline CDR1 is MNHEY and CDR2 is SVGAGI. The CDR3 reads CASSRVDRGGETQYF. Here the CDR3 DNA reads TGTGCCAGCAGTCGTGTGGACAGGGGTGGAGAGACCCAGTACTTC.

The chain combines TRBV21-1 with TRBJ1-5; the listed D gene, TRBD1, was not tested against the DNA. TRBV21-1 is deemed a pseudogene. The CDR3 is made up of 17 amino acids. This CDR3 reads CASSLSSRQGKDQPQHF. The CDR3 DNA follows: TGTGCCAGCAGCCTCTCCTCCAGACAGGGAAAGGATCAGCCCCAGCATTTT.

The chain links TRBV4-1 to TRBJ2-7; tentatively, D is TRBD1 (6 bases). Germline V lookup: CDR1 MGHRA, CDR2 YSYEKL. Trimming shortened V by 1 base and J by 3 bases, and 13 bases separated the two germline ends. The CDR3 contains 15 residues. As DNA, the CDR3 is TGCGCCAGCAGCCAAGCCGGCCAGGGGTTCTACGAGCAGTACTTC. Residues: CASSQAGQGFYEQYF.